The next 16 T cell receptor beta chains were all read from a single sample in a study of cytomegalovirus exposure and HLA in healthy donors. Amplification used 60 Vbeta primers and 13 Jbeta primers. Sequencing was performed with immunoSEQ multiplex PCR; in TCRdb, only in-frame clones are kept and a portion is missing. The top ten clones hold 1% to 1.5% of a sample with fewer than 200,000 clones, 8.5% to 10% of them seen once. Sequencing was carried out using PBMCs. All receptors derive from a woman aged 30 to 39 in good health and CMV-seropositive.

The chain joins TRBV29-1 to TRBJ2-7; 8 positions agree with TRBD1. The germline V gene encodes CDR1 SQVTM and CDR2 ANQGSEA. Trimming took 5 bases from V and 3 from J; bases not matched to a gene: 3. This CDR3 contains 12 residues. CDR3 nucleotide sequence: TGCAGCGTTTCCGGGACAGGCTACGAGCAGTACTTC. This translates into CSVSGTGYEQYF.

This clone has a handful of counts. This rearrangement joins TRBV9 to TRBJ2-1, with 8 bases fitting TRBD2. Germline CDR1 reads SGDLS; CDR2 reads YYNGEE. The CDR3 is made up of 16 amino acids. V shed 0 bases and J 3 bases; nucleotides not matched to a gene: 5. CDR3 nucleotide sequence: TGTGCCAGCAGCGTAGGTCTCAGCGGGAGCTACAATGAGCAGTTCTTC. This encodes CASSVGLSGSYNEQFF.

This clone was counted between two and nine times. The same CDR3 also results from other DNA sequences found in this sample. This chain joins TRBV2 and TRBJ2-3; TRBD2 is a possible D gene (6 bases). CDR3 length equals 13 residues. Germline-derived CDR1 and CDR2 are SNHLY and FYNNEI. The ends were cut back, 5 bases at V and 3 bases at J, with 9 bases in the middle. As DNA, the CDR3 is TGTGCCAGCAGTACGGGAGTAACAGATACGCAGTATTTT. As protein: CASSTGVTDTQYF.

This clone was picked up a small number of times. One end of the junction fails to match germline, which may point to a read error. The rearrangement joins TRBV7-9 to TRBJ2-7, with TRBD1 matching over 7 bases. This CDR3 is built from 14 residues. Germline V gene sequence: CDR1 SEHNR, CDR2 FQNEAQ (reference sequence). CDR3: CASSFRQGSHEQYF. CDR3 nucleotides: TGTGCCAGCAGCTTCCGACAGGGCTCCCACGAGCAGTACTTC.

This CDR3 is CASSLARGPQVEAFF. In nucleotides, the CDR3 is TGTGCCAGCAGCTTAGCGCGGGGACCCCAAGTTGAAGCTTTCTTT. The rearrangement links TRBV7-2 to TRBJ1-1; maybe TRBD1 (5 bases). V shed 0 bases and J shed 7 bases, with 15 bases lying between them. The length of the CDR3 is 15 residues. Germline loops: CDR1 SGHTA, CDR2 FQGNSA.

The chain links TRBV7-2 to TRBJ2-7; the D is unclear. V dropped 5 bases and J dropped 3 bases, with 8 bases sitting between them. The CDR3 has 12 amino acids. The germline V gene has CDR1 SGHTA and CDR2 FQGNSA. CDR3 amino acids: CASSQRHYEQYF. The CDR3 DNA sequence: TGTGCCAGCAGCCAACGACACTACGAGCAGTACTTC.

The chain carries TRBV19 and TRBJ1-5; the D is unclear. The CDR3 has 17 residues. V dropped 1 base and J dropped 0 bases, with 13 bases sitting between them. CDR1 is LNHDA and CDR2 is SQIVND in the germline V gene (reference sequence). The CDR3 spells CASSIAPPVYSNQPQHF. The DNA of the CDR3 is TGTGCCAGTAGTATAGCCCCGCCAGTTTATAGCAATCAGCCCCAGCATTTT.

In its sample, this clone was seen a few times. V usage is TRBV5-1 and J usage is TRBJ2-1; 7 bases are a match to TRBD2. Losses at the gene ends were 4 bases for V and 6 bases for J; bases not matched to a gene: 7. Germline V gene sequence: CDR1 SGHRS, CDR2 YFSETQ. This CDR3 is built from 14 residues. In nucleotides, the CDR3 is TGCGCCAGCAGCGGGCCCACTAGCGCCAATGAGCAGTTCTTC. Translation gives CASSGPTSANEQFF. Full variable domain (missing parts from reference TRBV5-1 and TRBJ2-1): KAGVTQTPRYLIKTRGQQVTLSCSPISGHRSVSWYQQTPGQGLQFLFEYFSETQRNKGNFPGRFSGRQFSNSRSEMNVSTLELGDSALYLCASSGPTSANEQFFGPGTRLTVL.

This rearrangement joins TRBV5-4 to TRBJ1-2, with D perhaps matching TRBD1 (5 bases). The CDR3 runs to 12 residues. Germline CDR1 reads SGHNT; CDR2 reads YYREEE (reference sequence). Deletions cut 2 bases from V and 8 bases from J, with 10 bases between. CDR3 in DNA: TGTGCCAGCAGCTTCGACAGTTGGGGCTACACCTTC. Encoded protein: CASSFDSWGYTF.

This clone was seen a handful of times. The chain couples TRBV25-1 to TRBJ2-3; 7 bases match TRBD2. The V gene's germline CDR1 is MGHDK and CDR2 SYGVNS. The CDR3 runs 13 residues. After removal of 8 bases from V and 3 bases from J, the junction contained 5 bases not matched to a gene. The CDR3 is CASGGVGTDTQYF. CDR3 in DNA: TGTGCCAGCGGGGGGGTCGGGACAGATACGCAGTATTTT.

V and J are TRBV6-7 and TRBJ1-2; a possible D gene is TRBD1 (6 bases). TRBV6-7 qualifies as an ORF whose function is uncertain. V shed 4 bases and J shed 3 bases, with 18 bases lying between them. The CDR3 totals 16 residues. The CDR3, as DNA: TGTGCCAGCAGTTCCGAAAATCTAGGACAGCACTATGGCTACACCTTC. It yields the protein CASSSENLGQHYGYTF.

This clone has a handful of counts. The genes are TRBV5-1 and TRBJ2-7; a possible D gene is TRBD1 (6 bases). This CDR3 is 15 amino acids long. The germline V gene has CDR1 SGHRS and CDR2 YFSETQ. V dropped 0 bases and J dropped 0 bases, with 10 bases sitting between them. The CDR3: CASSLATGPSYEQYF. DNA for the CDR3: TGCGCCAGCAGCTTGGCCACAGGGCCCTCCTACGAGCAGTACTTC.

The sample holds a few counts of this clone. The rearrangement links TRBV7-9 to TRBJ1-2; D is unresolved. CDR1 is SEHNR, CDR2 FQNEAQ, per germline (reference sequence). Trimming left V 2 bases short and J 5 bases short, with 12 bases between. The CDR3 runs 14 residues. The CDR3 DNA reads as TGTGCCAGCAGCTTAAACGTGGCTTCGTATGGCTACACCTTC. Translating gives CASSLNVASYGYTF.

The chain carries TRBV27 and TRBJ1-1; unclear D gene. The CDR3 runs to 13 residues. The germline gives CDR1 MNHEY, CDR2 SMNVEV (reference sequence). Trimming removed 3 bases from V and 1 base from J, with 6 bases in between. The CDR3 DNA reads TGTGCCAGCAGTTTCGGAGCGAACACTGAAGCTTTCTTT. Translated: CASSFGANTEAFF.

This chain uses TRBV6-1 with TRBJ2-7; D is perhaps TRBD1 (6 bases). CDR1 is MNHNS and CDR2 is SASEGT in the germline V gene. This CDR3 spans 14 amino acids. V was cut by 6 bases and J by 2 bases, with 14 bases left in between. The CDR3 DNA reads TGTGCCAGCAGAGACGGGACACGGCCCTACGAGCAGTACTTC. This encodes CASRDGTRPYEQYF.

This sequence joins TRBV6-6 and TRBJ2-3, with D possibly being TRBD1 (5 bases). The CDR3 runs 15 residues. From germline, CDR1 is MNHNY and CDR2 SVGAGI (reference sequence). V dropped 1 base and J dropped 3 bases, with 11 bases sitting between them. CDR3 DNA sequence: TGTGCCAGCAGTTACTTTCAGGGAACGACAGATACGCAGTATTTT. Encoded protein: CASSYFQGTTDTQYF.